The TCR beta chain under discussion was sequenced for a study of post-analysis software for immune sequencing data. The study's findings and limits: In patients, about five TRBV segments were more frequent than in controls, with TRBV5-6, TRBV5-1 and TRBV20-1 among them.

TCR beta cDNA libraries included unique molecular identifiers. TCRdb ran MiXCR on the PCR reads and lists one entry per CDR3 protein. This table holds more than 450,000 distinct CDR3 sequences, around a third found once. Note on this clonotype: Its target is not known.

Germline CDR1 reads MGHRA; CDR2 reads YSYEKL. The CDR3 has 15 amino acids. V gave up 0 bases and J gave up 14 bases, with 17 bases separating them. The TCR sequence derives from a girl aged 2-17 years with multiple sclerosis. This chain links TRBV4-1 with TRBJ1-6; D gene uncertain. The specimen was blood. CDR3 residues: CASSQDLTGLGTLHF. For the CDR3, the DNA is TGCGCCAGCAGCCAAGATCTTACGGGGTTGGGTACCCTCCACTTT.